The sequence of this T cell receptor beta chain was determined in a study of shared clonotypes between healthy human individuals. Looking at the study overall: CD4 naive and CD4 memory each took three plates per donor, while CD8 naive took two and CD8 memory one.

In the sorted-subset replicate PCRs, 200 ng DNA, roughly 30,000 T cell genomes, was used. The method was immunoSEQ multiplex PCR; TCRdb's version includes in-frame clones alone and lacks a portion of them. The sample has roughly 2 million clones, 85% to 95% seen once. V lost 3 bases and J lost 3, with 16 bases in between. Germline V lookup: CDR1 LNHNV, CDR2 YYDKDF (reference sequence). The CDR3 is 16 residues long. Researchers partitioned CD4+ cells into CD45RA+ naive and CD45RA-negative memory subsets. V and J are TRBV15 and TRBJ2-3; either TRBD1 or TRBD2 may fit D (5 bases each). The TCR comes from a man younger than 35 in good health. The sequenced material came from naive CD4+ T cells sorted from blood. Subset denoted: CD45RA+ positively selected. The DNA of the CDR3 is TGTGCCACCAGCAGGGGGCTGATCGAGGGGACAGATACGCAGTATTTT. It yields the protein CATSRGLIEGTDTQYF.